This T cell receptor (beta chain) was sequenced for a study of shared clonotypes between healthy human individuals (dated by TCRdb to 2018 to 2021). Regarding the study in general: The cohort included a few men and two women between 18 and 49 years of age. Blood TCR repertoires of roughly five healthy adults were deeply sequenced to estimate repertoire size and the extent of clonotype sharing between individuals. Leukapheresis yielded between about 0.85 and 9.5 billion PBMCs per donor. To increase sequencing depth and limit assay-specific biases, TCR repertoire library preparation and sequencing were carried out by different laboratories using diverse techniques. For each donor, CD4 naive and CD4 memory were each given three plates, CD8 naive was given two plates, and CD8 memory was given one plate. Paper-wide results and their limitations: Compared with non-shared clonotypes, clonotypes shared by all four sorted-subset donors had higher generation probabilities. Estimated clonotype richness was generally larger for naive than for memory subsets. Only blood was sampled, and tissue TCR repertoires likely differ from those in blood. Rarefaction of sorted-subset datasets indicated incomplete sequencing despite the large sequencing depth. When a handful of donors were compared, the shared fraction of clonotypes was around 5% for naive CD4, over 3% for naive CD8, roughly 2.3% for memory CD4, and around 0.37% for memory CD8. The genetic and exposure-history diversity represented was limited by the small number of donors. Pairwise subsampling led to the expectation that sequencing depth would affect the degree of clonotype sharing among donors.

The CDR1 and CDR2 encoded by the germline V gene are MNHEY and SVGAGI. At the junction V is shortened by 4 bases and J by 7 bases, with 20 bases in between. The CDR3 has 15 amino acids, counting the end cysteine and phenylalanine. The only DNA kept is the CDR3, 45 bases in frame from the first base. Note on this clone: Its binding antigen is unknown. The sample holds no much larger clone one base away, and base qualities are not on file.

The donors were healthy, HIV-negative adults who had no recently reported acute infections or vaccinations. Only Caucasian adults living in Nashville, Tennessee, USA were represented among the donors. Magnetic negative selection was used to enrich CD4+ T cells, after which naive cells were positively selected on CD45RA and the negative fraction became the memory subset. Blood was collected by leukapheresis, and PBMCs were isolated by Ficoll-Histopaque density gradient centrifugation and then cryopreserved in liquid nitrogen vapor phase. Analytical flow cytometry was used to check the purity and quantity of each magnetically sorted T cell population. Genomic DNA was isolated from each sorted fraction and quantified by UV absorbance on a Nanodrop 2000c. TCR CDR3 regions were amplified from genomic DNA by multiplex PCR using the deep immunoSEQ assay. Extracted genomic DNA from each cell subset was distributed evenly across all wells of several immunoSEQ 96-well plates, and each plate was treated as a replicate. For sorted subsets, each replicate PCR was loaded with about 0.2 ug genomic DNA, equivalent to some 31,000 T cell genomes. The purified libraries were quantified using a Qubit 3.0 fluorometer, sized with a Bioanalyzer 2100, and then quantified again using the KAPA Library Quantification kit. Each immunoSEQ 96-well plate was sequenced on its own single-read 150-cycle Illumina NextSeq 550 flow cell. On the authors' methods: Because the immunoSEQ output included only junctional sequences and no quality scores, the filtering could not be the same as the filtering used for full-length reads. To assign V/J genes and CDR3, sequences were annotated using PyIR, a Python wrapper for IgBLAST v1.9, with IMGT germline references. Reads were removed for weak V/J assignments (E-value above 1e-6), missing CDR3, stop codons, out-of-frame junctions, or ambiguous translated residues. A V3J clonotype was defined by an identical inferred V gene, J gene, and CDR3 amino acid sequence. The percentage overlap between two repertoires was calculated by dividing the number of shared unique clonotypes by the size of the smaller repertoire. RTK rarefaction, the Chao1 estimator, and Recon v2.1 estimates of unobserved clonotypes were used to assess repertoire richness. For all TCRbeta clonotypes obtained by the gDNA method from several donors, generation probabilities were computed with OLGA. TCRdb carries this immuneACCESS record with in-frame sequences only. Its versions omit some clonotypes, under half of them owing to an unresolved V gene in the studies checked, with the rest unexplained. From that table come the V and J calls and clone size; the DNA was used to work out D and trimming. In this sample the table shows a few million clones, around nine tenths of which occur a single time. Roughly 0.15% of the sample is in the top ten clones.

Sequencing input: naive CD4+ T cells sorted from blood. The cell subset or site label for this specimen denotes: CD45RA+ positively selected. The chain is made from TRBV6-5 and TRBJ2-7, with no confidently assigned D gene. The sequence was collected from a man younger than 35 in good health. The nucleotide sequence reads TGTGCCAGCAGTTCGCCGACCGGAACCCATCGGGAGCAGTACTTC. Its amino acids are CASSSPTGTHREQYF.